The present T cell receptor (beta chain) was sequenced within a study of blood T cells in healthy people across ages. The overall study: There was about one barcoded beta molecule captured by template switching per two T cells. Findings and limits, study-wide: Higher diversity, along with more naive CD4+ cells, distinguished long-lived donors from aged donors.

This clonotype was found a few times. Its antigen is undetermined. A sample-barcoded 5' primer and a J-beta primer mix were used in a second PCR of about 7 to 12 cycles. MiXCR was run by TCRdb on the 5' RACE reads, yielding one entry per CDR3 protein. The data show nearly 800,000 distinct CDR3 sequences, just under 25% seen once. Per sample, extraction of total RNA gave at least 6 micrograms in every case. The CDR3 is 15 residues long. From germline, CDR1 is MNHEY and CDR2 SVGAGI. Trimming took off 0 bases at V and 5 bases at J, with 13 bases between the two ends. The same sample was also used in a study of T cells of mothers and their children. That paper notes: Slightly higher overlap, not significant, was seen in related mother-child pairs than in unrelated pairs.

This clonotype originated in a boy younger than 18 in good health. This chain links TRBV6-5 with TRBJ1-1; D remains ambiguous. Sequencing input: blood. The chain's CDR3 is CASSYSRPGGTEAFF. The CDR3 DNA reads TGTGCCAGCAGTTACTCGCGGCCAGGAGGAACTGAAGCTTTCTTT.